The clone carrying this T cell receptor beta chain has only a few counts. This CDR3 is 12 amino acids long. V gave up 8 bases and J gave up 5 bases; unmatched junction bases: 2. Germline V gene lookup returns CDR1 LNHDA and CDR2 SQIVND (reference sequence). This sample stems from a study of cytomegalovirus exposure and HLA in healthy donors. The PCR employed 60 Vbeta primers together with 13 Jbeta primers. Measured with immunoSEQ multiplex PCR; TCRdb has only the in-frame clones, and not every one. The sample carries about 50,000 clones, more than 60% recorded once. The clonotype originates from a woman in her thirties or forties in good health and CMV-seropositive. The J gene is TRBJ2-2, the V gene TRBV19; TRBD2 agrees at 7 bases. The specimen was PBMCs. The CDR3 reads CASGRETGELFF. CDR3 in DNA: TGTGCCAGTGGGAGGGAGACCGGGGAGCTGTTTTTT.